This TCR beta chain was sequenced for a study of T cell responses to AZD1222 COVID-19 vaccine. The study, taken as a whole, reports: Females made up more of the donors, who were largely white British, and clonal diversity may have come out too low.

For this clone: Its antigen is unidentified.

Libraries were prepared by immunoSEQ multiplex PCR; TCRdb keeps only in-frame clonotypes and omits some of them. The sample holds 150,000 to 200,000 clones; about nine tenths are singletons and the top ten take less than 3%. The CDR3 runs 15 residues. Trimming shortened V by 2 bases and J by 6 bases, and 15 bases separated the two germline ends. The germline CDR1 and CDR2 sequences are LGHNA and YSLEER. The chain is built from TRBV4-3 and TRBJ2-3, with D maybe TRBD2 (7 bases). This TCR derives from an adult in good health. The input for sequencing was peripheral blood, taken on day 0 of AZD1222 vaccination. The CDR3 DNA reads as TGCGCCAGCAGCCAATCGGTGGGGGGGGCCGATACGCAGTATTTT. Translating it yields CASSQSVGGADTQYF.